Shown below are 5 T cell receptor beta chains from a single sample sequenced in a study of T cell repertoires in aging, cancer and after chemotherapy. Rearranged V-D-J TRB sequences were amplified with a mixed TRB-A/B primer pool. TCRdb called the multiplex PCR reads again in MiXCR, with one record for every CDR3 protein. The data hold roughly 9,100 distinct CDR3 sequences, with around a third observed a single time. Amplification of TCR beta used genomic DNA extracted from peripheral blood. The sequenced sample was blood. The receptors originated from a human donor in good health.

The rearrangement joins TRBV11-3 to TRBJ2-3; D possibly corresponds to TRBD2 (5 bases). The germline gives CDR1 SGHNT, CDR2 YENEEA. The CDR3 loop spans 11 amino acids. The V end was cut by 8 bases, the J end by 9 bases, with 12 bases between. This CDR3 reads CASLALSTQYF. The CDR3 DNA reads as TGTGCCAGCCTAGCCTTATCAACGCAGTATTTT. Full variable domain (rest looked up from reference TRBV11-3 and TRBJ2-3): EAGVVQSPRYKIIEKKQPVAFWCNPISGHNTLYWYLQNLGQGPELLIRYENEEAVDDSQLPKDRFSAERLKGVDSTLKIQPAELGDSAVYLCASLALSTQYFGPGTRLTVL.

The gene calls are TRBV11-3 and TRBJ1-1; 7 positions match TRBD1. J gave up 7 bases and V 5 bases, and 10 bases lay outside the gene matches. The CDR3 sequence is 14 residues long. Germline V lookup: CDR1 SGHNT, CDR2 YENEEA. In DNA form, the CDR3 reads TGTGCCAGCAGCACCAGGGGGGCGGGCATTGAAGCTTTCTTT. Its protein is CASSTRGAGIEAFF.

V and J are TRBV11-3 and TRBJ2-7, with D possibly matching TRBD1 (6 bases). CDR1 and CDR2 (germline): SGHNT, YENEEA. V was trimmed by 4 bases and J by 4 bases, leaving 17 bases between them. The length of the CDR3 is 15 residues. CDR3 coding DNA: TGTGCCAGCAGCTCCGAAGGGACACATCCTTACGAGCAGTACTTC. It encodes CASSSEGTHPYEQYF. Full variable domain (remainder filled in from reference TRBV11-3 and TRBJ2-7): EAGVVQSPRYKIIEKKQPVAFWCNPISGHNTLYWYLQNLGQGPELLIRYENEEAVDDSQLPKDRFSAERLKGVDSTLKIQPAELGDSAVYLCASSSEGTHPYEQYFGPGTRLTVT.

In DNA form, the CDR3 reads TGTGCCAGCAGTCGTCGGACTAGCGGGAGAGAGACCCAGTACTTC. It encodes CASSRRTSGRETQYF. The chain has TRBV28 and TRBJ2-5, with TRBD2 matching 13 bases. The V segment lost 5 bases and the J segment 4 bases; nucleotides outside the gene matches: 4. The CDR3 sequence is 15 residues long. The germline V gene encodes CDR1 MDHEN and CDR2 SYDVKM.

Only a few counts were recorded for this clonotype. This chain uses TRBV19 with TRBJ1-2, with D unresolved. The CDR3 contains 14 residues. V lost 8 bases and J lost 5, with 18 bases in between. Germline assignment: CDR1 LNHDA and CDR2 SQIVND (reference sequence). Written as DNA, the CDR3 is TGTGCCAGTGGATCTTCCTCCTTAAATTATGGCTACACCTTC. This translates into CASGSSSLNYGYTF.